Sequencing of this T cell receptor beta chain was carried out in a study of T cells in Graves' hyperthyroidism and ophthalmopathy. The overall study: Peripheral blood draws took place at initial diagnosis, ahead of any treatment. Study-level findings and limits: For ophthalmopathy, model prediction preceded onset by a median 6.5 months.

In the ophthalmopathy cohort, Clinical Activity Score was at least 3, NOSPECS grade at least 4, and duration under 3 months. The authors took PBMCs from 10 ml fresh peripheral blood. In germline, CDR1 is DFQATT, CDR2 SNEGSKA (reference sequence). This CDR3 is 14 amino acids long. The sample holds many counts of this clonotype. Its antigen is not identified. TCR beta CDR3 region amplification was performed from RNA transcripts. The HTBI primer set was used in a first-round RT-PCR of the TCR CDR3. TCRdb processed the multiplex PCR reads anew with MiXCR; each CDR3 protein has one entry. The sample yields approximately 600,000 distinct CDR3 sequences, around 14% seen once.

The chain links TRBV20-1 to TRBJ2-5; D gene ambiguous. The TCR was taken from a woman aged 18 to 35 with Graves' ophthalmopathy. Sequenced input: blood. The CDR3 DNA follows: TGCAGCGCAAAGAATCCGGGCTCCGGGGAGACCCAGTACTTC. It codes for CSAKNPGSGETQYF.